What follows is one TCR beta chain and its context. Authors' processing steps: Quantification of nucleated cells was approximated via reference gene primer amplification. Profiling relied on immunoSEQ multiplex PCR, and the TCRdb table lists in-frame clones only, not all of them. The V and J calls and clone size were taken over from that table, and D and trimming were inferred from the DNA. In the table there are 270,000 or so clones, roughly 91% of which are singletons. The data were obtained in a study of blood T cell repertoires in COVID-19. Study overall: Acute and convalescent COVID-19 specimens originated in the United States, Italy and Spain. Sample material is recorded as cDNA or gDNA derived from T cells, B-cell-depleted T cells, or PBMCs.

The ends were cut back, 0 bases at V and 0 bases at J, with 18 bases in the middle. The CDR3 totals 19 residues. Germline V gene data show CDR1 as SGHDN and CDR2 as FVKESK. The clonotype originates from a man aged 35-49 years with acute or convalescent COVID-19. The chain carries TRBV14 and TRBJ1-3; no clear D. The specimen sequenced was peripheral blood. CDR3 protein: CASSQDRGPPWASGNTIYF. In nucleotides, the CDR3 is TGTGCCAGCAGCCAAGATCGAGGGCCTCCCTGGGCCTCTGGAAACACCATATATTTT.